This T cell receptor (beta chain) was sequenced in a study of blood T cell repertoires in COVID-19. Study context: Both acute and convalescent COVID-19 samples were obtained from the United States, Italy and Spain. T cells, B-cell-depleted T cells, or PBMCs supplied cDNA or gDNA.

Trimming took 0 bases from V and 1 from J; bases not matched to a gene: 10. The length of the CDR3 is 19 residues. Germline CDR1 LGHNA, CDR2 YSLEER. In the authors' workflow: Cell counts per sample came from amplifying reference gene primers. Repertoires were generated with immunoSEQ multiplex PCR, while TCRdb's copy carries only in-frame clones and drops some. Clone size and V and J calls were adopted from that table, with D and trimming inferred from the DNA. This sample has over 200,000 clones; roughly 86% occur once, and the top ten carry roughly 9.8%. Sample: peripheral blood. The chain uses TRBV4-3 and TRBJ2-3, with TRBD2 matching over 10 bases. This TCR was sampled from a man aged 40-50 years who had recovered from COVID-19. The CDR3 nucleotides read TGCGCCAGCAGCCAAGAGGGCGTTACCGGGACTAGCGGCACAGATACGCAGTATTTT. Translation: CASSQEGVTGTSGTDTQYF.